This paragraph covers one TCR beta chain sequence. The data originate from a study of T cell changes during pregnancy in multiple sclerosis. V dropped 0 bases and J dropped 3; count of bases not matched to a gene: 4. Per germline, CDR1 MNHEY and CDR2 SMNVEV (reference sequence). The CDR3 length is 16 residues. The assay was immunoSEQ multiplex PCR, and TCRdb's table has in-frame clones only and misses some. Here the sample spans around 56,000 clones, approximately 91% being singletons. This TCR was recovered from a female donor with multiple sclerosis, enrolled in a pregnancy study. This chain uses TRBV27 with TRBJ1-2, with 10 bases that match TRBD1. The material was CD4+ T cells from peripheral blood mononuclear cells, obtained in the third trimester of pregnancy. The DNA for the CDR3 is TGTGCCAGCAGTTTATCGCTGACAGGGGGCCACTATGGCTACACCTTC. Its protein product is CASSLSLTGGHYGYTF.